This passage covers 26 T cell receptor beta chains from one sample sequenced in a study of CD8 T cell repertoires and HIV-1 epitope variants. Their cognate antigens are unknown. Clones were read by immunoSEQ multiplex PCR, and TCRdb kept only the in-frame ones, dropping some. The data show approximately 5,700 clones, 50% to 70% seen once. Sequences were obtained from cultured CD8+ T cells derived from PBMCs. The receptors shown here come from a male donor with HIV.

V and J are TRBV10-3 and TRBJ1-2; the match to TRBD1 covers 10 bases. The CDR3 loop spans 13 amino acids. J was trimmed by 7 bases and V by 8 bases; bases with no gene match: 7. CDR1 and CDR2 (germline): ENHRY, SYGVKD. The CDR3 here is CAISDRGLGGYTF. CDR3 nucleotides: TGTGCCATCTCAGACAGGGGGCTTGGTGGCTACACCTTC.

The chain recombines TRBV19 with TRBJ2-1, with D possibly being TRBD1 (6 bases). CDR1 LNHDA and CDR2 SQIVND come from the germline V gene (reference sequence). The CDR3 consists of 13 residues. The V and J ends lost 0 bases and 7 bases respectively, with 7 bases between them. The CDR3 spells CASSIDTGNEQFF. CDR3 nucleotide sequence: TGTGCCAGTAGTATAGACACAGGGAATGAGCAGTTCTTC.

The chain links TRBV9 to TRBJ1-3; D unclear. Trimming stripped 0 bases from V and 0 bases from J, with 10 bases between. Germline V gene data show CDR1 as SGDLS and CDR2 as YYNGEE. CDR3 length: 16 residues. CDR3 DNA sequence: TGTGCCAGCAGCGTAGACCCAGACGTCTCTGGAAACACCATATATTTT. Its translation: CASSVDPDVSGNTIYF.

The gene calls are TRBV27 and TRBJ1-4; a weak D match, TRBD1 (6 bases). CDR1 is MNHEY and CDR2 is SMNVEV in the germline V gene (reference sequence). The V end lost 5 bases, the J end lost 6 bases, and 16 bases lay between the germline ends. The CDR3 spans 15 residues. CDR3 in DNA: TGTGCCAGCAGTCCTTGGACAGATGAGGATGAAAAACTGTTTTTT. Amino acids: CASSPWTDEDEKLFF. The whole variable domain, filled in from reference TRBV27 and TRBJ1-4, reads EAQVTQNPRYLITVTGKKLTVTCSQNMNHEYMSWYRQDPGLGLRQIYYSMNVEVTDKGDVPEGYKVSRKEKRNFPLILESPSPNQTSLYFCASSPWTDEDEKLFFGSGTQLSVL.

This clone is classed as large. This chain joins TRBV2 and TRBJ2-1, with TRBD2 as a possible D gene (7 bases). Germline loops: CDR1 SNHLY, CDR2 FYNNEI. The CDR3 consists of 14 residues. V lost 3 bases and J 7 bases, leaving 13 bases between the germline ends. CDR3 coding DNA: TGTGCCAGCAGTGAGGGGGGGACATTGAATGAGCAGTTCTTC. Translating gives CASSEGGTLNEQFF.

The chain combines TRBV27 with TRBJ2-2; D perhaps matches TRBD2 (5 bases). The germline V and J ends were trimmed by 2 bases and 3 bases, with 13 bases remaining between them. CDR3 length equals 16 residues. Germline V gene data show CDR1 as MNHEY and CDR2 as SMNVEV (reference sequence). CDR3 nucleotide sequence: TGTGCCAGCAGTTTACGGGCCCCGGGATACACCGGGGAGCTGTTTTTT. Its protein is CASSLRAPGYTGELFF.

The chain carries TRBV27 and TRBJ2-1, with 7 nucleotides matching TRBD2. This CDR3 is 14 amino acids long. V shed 5 bases and J 8 bases; nucleotides not matched to a gene: 9. Germline assignment: CDR1 MNHEY and CDR2 SMNVEV (reference sequence). The CDR3 is CASSLAGVGHEQFF. The CDR3 DNA reads as TGTGCCAGCAGTCTGGCGGGAGTGGGCCATGAGCAGTTCTTC.

A few counts support this clone. The chain recombines TRBV28 with TRBJ2-5; D unclear. Germline-derived CDR1 and CDR2 are MDHEN and SYDVKM. The V gene lost 4 bases and the J gene lost 0 bases, with 12 bases spanning the gap. The CDR3 totals 15 residues. The CDR3 nucleotides are TGTGCCAGCAGTTCCGTCGACCGAGACCAAGAGACCCAGTACTTC. As protein: CASSSVDRDQETQYF. Full variable domain (rest looked up from reference TRBV28 and TRBJ2-5): DVKVTQSSRYLVKRTGEKVFLECVQDMDHENMFWYRQDPGLGLRLIYFSYDVKMKEKGDIPEGYSVSREKKERFSLILESASTNQTSMYLCASSSVDRDQETQYFGPGTRLLVL.

This clone appeared a few times. V and J are TRBV9 and TRBJ1-2, with a weak D call TRBD1 (5 bases). The length of the CDR3 is 12 residues. Germline CDR1 reads SGDLS; CDR2 reads YYNGEE. Between the trimmed V and J ends, which lost 0 bases and 10 bases, there was a span of 10 bases. CDR3 amino acids: CASSVVGATYTF. The CDR3 nucleotides read TGTGCCAGCAGCGTAGTAGGGGCGACCTACACCTTC.

This chain connects TRBV6-5 to TRBJ2-7; 13 bases are a match to TRBD2. V shed 6 bases and J 5 bases; nucleotides not matched to a gene: 7. Germline CDR1 is MNHEY and CDR2 is SVGAGI. The CDR3 is made up of 15 amino acids. CDR3 region: CASRRTSGRSNEQYF. CDR3 bases: TGTGCCAGCAGAAGGACTAGCGGGAGAAGTAACGAGCAGTACTTC.

This clone was observed a handful of times. The rearrangement joins TRBV7-2 to TRBJ2-7, with 7 bases that match TRBD2. CDR3 size: 16 residues. The V gene's germline CDR1 is SGHTA and CDR2 FQGNSA. V was pared by 1 base and J by 6 bases, with 12 bases of the junction left unmatched. Here the CDR3 DNA reads TGTGCCAGCAGCTTAGTAGGAGCGGGGTCAGTGAGCGAGCAGTACTTC. Its protein is CASSLVGAGSVSEQYF.

This rearrangement joins TRBV28 to TRBJ2-7, with TRBD2 identical over 9 bases. The CDR3 runs 15 residues. V was clipped by 3 bases and J by 0 bases; unmatched bases: 3. Per the germline V gene, CDR1 is MDHEN and CDR2 is SYDVKM. In nucleotides, the CDR3 is TGTGCCAGCAGTTTCGAGCGGGAGGTCTCCTACGAGCAGTACTTC. Amino acids: CASSFEREVSYEQYF.

The chain joins TRBV15 to TRBJ2-5; 9 bases fit TRBD1. Trimming removed 1 base from V and 4 bases from J; junction bases left unmatched: 7. CDR3 length: 16 residues. Germline CDR1 is LNHNV and CDR2 is YYDKDF (reference sequence). The CDR3 sequence: CATSRGTDRGGETQYF. The CDR3 bases are TGTGCCACCAGCAGAGGGACGGACAGGGGAGGAGAGACCCAGTACTTC.

A few counts support this clone. The gene calls are TRBV2 and TRBJ1-2; tentatively, D is TRBD1 (6 bases). The germline CDR1 and CDR2 sequences are SNHLY and FYNNEI. This CDR3 contains 12 residues. Trimming left V 9 bases short and J 5 bases short, with 13 bases between. The CDR3 sequence is CAREGVGYGYTF. The CDR3, as DNA: TGTGCCAGGGAGGGGGTTGGGTATGGCTACACCTTC. Supplemented by reference TRBV2 and TRBJ1-2, the full variable domain reads EPEVTQTPSHQVTQMGQEVILRCVPISNHLYFYWYRQILGQKVEFLVSFYNNEISEKSEIFDDQFSVERPDGSNFTLKIRSTKLEDSAMYFCAREGVGYGYTFGSGTRLTVV.

V is TRBV6-4 and J is TRBJ1-1, with a tentative D call TRBD1 (6 bases). V was cut by 4 bases and J by 9 bases, with 15 bases left in between. The CDR3 length is 13 residues. CDR1 MRHNA and CDR2 SNTAGT come from the germline V gene. CDR3 in amino acids: CASSVDQQGKAFF. CDR3 DNA: TGTGCCAGCAGTGTCGATCAACAGGGAAAAGCTTTCTTT.

About this clone: Germline and junction disagree at one end, which may indicate a read error. The chain couples TRBV27 to TRBJ1-6; 10 nucleotides match TRBD1. Germline-derived CDR1 and CDR2 are MNHEY and SMNVEV (reference sequence). This CDR3 is built from 15 residues. In nucleotides, the CDR3 is TGTGCCAGCGGTTTATCCGGGACAGGGGTTTCACCCCTCCACTTT. It is translated as CASGLSGTGVSPLHF.

This clone ranks as hyperexpanded. V and J are TRBV27 and TRBJ2-1; 7 nucleotides line up with TRBD1. The V and J ends lost 0 bases and 1 base, in that order; junction bases with no gene match: 3. Germline lookup yields CDR1 MNHEY and CDR2 SMNVEV (reference sequence). The CDR3 totals 16 residues. The CDR3 here is CASSLSQGISYNEQFF. CDR3 sequence (DNA): TGTGCCAGCAGTTTATCACAGGGGATATCCTACAATGAGCAGTTCTTC.

This sequence joins TRBV28 and TRBJ1-2, with TRBD1 identical over 9 bases. Germline V gene data show CDR1 as MDHEN and CDR2 as SYDVKM. This CDR3 has 14 residues. V lost 1 base, J lost 8 bases, and 5 bases stayed unmatched. The CDR3 loop reads CASSLSTGGRGYTF. CDR3 coding DNA: TGTGCCAGCAGTTTATCGACAGGGGGGAGAGGCTACACCTTC.

The chain uses TRBV29-1 and TRBJ2-1, with D perhaps matching TRBD1 (5 bases). Germline V gene data show CDR1 as SQVTM and CDR2 as ANQGSEA. The CDR3 loop spans 15 amino acids. The CDR3 DNA reads as TGCAGTTTACGCCGTGGGGCAGGGCTGGGCAATGAGCAGTTCTTC. Protein product: CSLRRGAGLGNEQFF.

The chain is built from TRBV7-6 and TRBJ2-7; possible D gene TRBD2, 6 bases. Germline assignment: CDR1 SGHVS and CDR2 FNYEAQ. The CDR3 is 13 residues long. V lost 6 bases to trimming and J lost 3 bases, with 12 bases between them. CDR3 amino acids: CASSPGVGYEQYF. CDR3 DNA: TGTGCCAGCAGTCCGGGGGTGGGCTACGAGCAGTACTTC.

This clone has a single count. V is TRBV15 and J is TRBJ2-1, with D perhaps given as TRBD1 or TRBD2 (6 bases each). Germline V lookup: CDR1 LNHNV, CDR2 YYDKDF (reference sequence). V dropped 3 bases and J dropped 10 bases, with 22 bases sitting between them. The CDR3 is made up of 16 amino acids. The CDR3 reads CATSSRLGGALVEQFF. The CDR3 bases are TGTGCCACCAGCAGTCGCCTCGGGGGCGCATTGGTGGAGCAGTTCTTC.

V usage is TRBV5-4 and J usage is TRBJ2-7; D is possibly TRBD1 (6 bases). CDR3 length: 14 amino acids. V shed 4 bases and J shed 5 bases, with 16 bases lying between them. Germline values: CDR1 SGHNT, CDR2 YYREEE (reference sequence). This chain's CDR3 is CASSQTGSENEQYF. CDR3 coding DNA: TGTGCCAGCAGCCAAACAGGGAGTGAGAACGAGCAGTACTTC.

This sequence joins TRBV7-6 and TRBJ1-6; D unresolved. Deletions cut 1 base from V and 10 bases from J, with 11 bases between. The CDR3 consists of 14 residues. Germline values: CDR1 SGHVS, CDR2 FNYEAQ. The CDR3 nucleotides are TGTGCCAGCAGCTTAGACGGGAGAAACTCACCCCTCCACTTT. Translated, it gives CASSLDGRNSPLHF.

V usage is TRBV29-1 and J usage is TRBJ1-2; perhaps TRBD1 as D (5 bases). CDR3 length: 13 amino acids. Germline CDR1 and CDR2: SQVTM and ANQGSEA. V was pared by 0 bases and J by 8 bases, with 13 bases between. The CDR3 loop is CSVEEGAGRGYTF. Written as DNA, the CDR3 is TGCAGCGTTGAAGAAGGGGCAGGACGGGGCTACACCTTC.

This sequence joins TRBV5-1 and TRBJ1-4, with a weak D call TRBD1 (5 bases). Germline V lookup: CDR1 SGHRS, CDR2 YFSETQ. The germline V and J ends were trimmed by 4 bases and 4 bases, with 8 bases remaining between them. The CDR3 is 13 residues long. In nucleotides, the CDR3 is TGCGCCAGCAGCCCTCAGGGTAATGAAAAACTGTTTTTT. Its protein product is CASSPQGNEKLFF.

Regarding this clone: One end of the junction fails to match germline, which may point to a read error. This chain uses TRBV7-9 with TRBJ1-1; D remains unclear. There are 15 residues in the CDR3. CDR1 is SEHNR, CDR2 FQNEAQ, per germline (reference sequence). CDR3 region: CASSLAREENTEAFF. CDR3 nucleotide sequence: TGTGCCAGCAGCCTAGCGAGGGAGGAGAACACTGAAGCTTTCTTT.